Following are 3 T cell receptor beta chains from one sample sequenced in a study of shared clonotypes between healthy human individuals. TCRdb keeps only in-frame clones here, not all; method: immunoSEQ multiplex PCR. Of 2 million to 2.5 million clones listed, 85% to 95% were seen once; the top ten hold around 0.35%. Sequencing was carried out using naive CD4+ T cells from PBMCs. Specified subset: CD45RA+ positively selected. The receptors stem from a man aged 18 to 29 in good health. Some clones in this sample may be carry-over from other donors' samples.

The V gene is TRBV5-5, the J gene TRBJ1-2; a weak D match, TRBD1 (6 bases). The CDR3 spans 16 residues. V lost 4 bases and J 8 bases, leaving 24 bases between the germline ends. Germline V CDR1 and CDR2: SGHKS, YYEKEE (reference sequence). The CDR3 loop reads CASSQATGSGFGGYTF. For the CDR3, the DNA is TGTGCCAGCAGCCAGGCCACAGGGTCAGGGTTCGGCGGCTACACCTTC.

The chain uses TRBV7-6 and TRBJ2-3, with a tentative D call TRBD1 (6 bases). Trimming removed 1 base at V and 3 bases at J, with 11 bases between. The germline gives CDR1 SGHVS, CDR2 FNYEAQ. The CDR3 sequence is 15 residues long. The CDR3 nucleotides read TGTGCCAGCAGCTTAGGGACAGCAGGAACAGATACGCAGTATTTT. This sequence encodes CASSLGTAGTDTQYF. The full variable domain, rest sourced from reference TRBV7-6 and TRBJ2-3, is GAGVSQSPRYKVTKRGQDVALRCDPISGHVSLYWYRQALGQGPEFLTYFNYEAQQDKSGLPNDRFSAERPEGSISTLTIQRTEQRDSAMYRCASSLGTAGTDTQYFGPGTRLTVL.

This chain joins TRBV11-3 and TRBJ2-1; weak D call: TRBD2 (6 bases). CDR1 is SGHNT and CDR2 is YENEEA in the germline V gene. This CDR3 comprises 15 residues. V was shortened by 3 bases and J by 6 bases, with 15 bases between the two germline ends. The CDR3 DNA sequence: TGTGCCAGCAGCTTGGAGGGAGCCCCCCGCAATGAGCAGTTCTTC. Its translation: CASSLEGAPRNEQFF.